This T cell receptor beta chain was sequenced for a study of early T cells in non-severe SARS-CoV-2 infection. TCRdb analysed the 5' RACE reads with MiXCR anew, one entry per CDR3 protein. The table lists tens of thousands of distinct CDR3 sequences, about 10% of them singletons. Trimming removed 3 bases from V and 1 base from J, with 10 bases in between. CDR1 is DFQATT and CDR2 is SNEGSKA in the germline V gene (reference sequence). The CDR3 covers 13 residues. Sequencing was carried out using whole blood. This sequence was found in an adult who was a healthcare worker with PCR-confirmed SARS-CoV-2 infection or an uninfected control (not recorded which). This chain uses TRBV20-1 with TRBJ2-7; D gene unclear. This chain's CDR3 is CSASGPTSYEQYF. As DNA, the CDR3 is TGCAGTGCTAGTGGTCCAACTTCCTACGAGCAGTACTTC.